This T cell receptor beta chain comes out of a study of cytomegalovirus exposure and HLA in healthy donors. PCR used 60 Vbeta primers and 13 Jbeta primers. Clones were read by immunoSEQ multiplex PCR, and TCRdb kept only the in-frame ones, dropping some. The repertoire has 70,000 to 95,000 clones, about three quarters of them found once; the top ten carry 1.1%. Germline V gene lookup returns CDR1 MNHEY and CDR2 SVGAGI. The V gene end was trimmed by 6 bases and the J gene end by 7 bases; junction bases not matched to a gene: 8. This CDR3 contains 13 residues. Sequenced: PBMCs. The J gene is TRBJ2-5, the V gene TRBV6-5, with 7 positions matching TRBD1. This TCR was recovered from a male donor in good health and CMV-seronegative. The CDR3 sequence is CASSIDRVGTQYF. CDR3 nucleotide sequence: TGTGCCAGCAGCATCGACAGGGTGGGGACCCAGTACTTC.